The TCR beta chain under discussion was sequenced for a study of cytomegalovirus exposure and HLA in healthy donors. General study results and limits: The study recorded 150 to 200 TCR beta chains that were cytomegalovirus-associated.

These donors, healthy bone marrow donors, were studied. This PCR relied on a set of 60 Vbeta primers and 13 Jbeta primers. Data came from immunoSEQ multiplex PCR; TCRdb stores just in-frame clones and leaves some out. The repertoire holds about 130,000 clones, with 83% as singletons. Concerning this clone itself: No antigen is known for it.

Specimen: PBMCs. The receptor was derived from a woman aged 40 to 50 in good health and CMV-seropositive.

The CDR3 sequence is CSVEGTREGNTIYF. The CDR3 bases are TGCAGCGTTGAAGGCACGAGAGAGGGAAACACCATATATTTT. The V and J genes are TRBV29-1 and TRBJ1-3; D not certain. This CDR3 has 14 residues. Germline CDR1 and CDR2: SQVTM and ANQGSEA. The germline V and J ends were trimmed by 1 base and 4 bases, with 11 bases remaining between them. Combining the CDR3 with reference TRBV29-1 and TRBJ1-3 gives the whole variable domain SAVISQKPSRDICQRGTSLTIQCQVDSQVTMMFWYRQQPGQSLTLIATANQGSEATYESGFVIDKFPISRPNLTFSTLTVSNMSPEDSSIYLCSVEGTREGNTIYFGEGSWLTVV.